This TCR beta chain was recorded in a study of blood T cells in healthy people across ages (dated by TCRdb to between 2014 and 2016). Broadly, across the study: Template switching captured roughly one uniquely barcoded TCR beta cDNA molecule per two T cells in model experiments. Using deep sequencing normalized with unique cDNA molecular identifiers, the study measured how TCR beta repertoire diversity changes with age. The donors were split into four age groups: young (average 16 years), middle-aged (roughly 39), aged (approximately 59) and long-lived (about 74). To avoid experimental bias, donors of different ages were spread randomly across the sequencing lanes. Using the same blood draw, the study looked at two additional independent replicas of 1 million unique cDNA reads for two donors, one aged 18 to 30 and the other aged 80 or older.

Study-wide conclusions, independent of this receptor: As age increased, observed TCR beta diversity per million T cells dropped in a roughly linear way, and a significant reduction was already evident by age around 41. Donor CMV infection status was unknown, potentially confounding age-related changes in expanded clonotypes. Estimates of total diversity from one million sequenced T cells were regarded as lower bounds and underestimates. Conclusive comparison of naive and antigen-experienced compartments was prevented by the profiling of bulk unsorted PBMCs. Compared with the aged group, the long-lived group had more naive CD4+ T cells, fewer expanded clones and increased TCR diversity, suggesting age selection. Observed TCR beta diversity correlated strongly with the percentage of naive T cells measured by flow cytometry.

This clonotype has just a few counts. Its target antigen remains unknown. No much larger clone is present one base from it, and per-base qualities are unavailable. Receptor amplification or capture employed 5' RACE. The listed sequencing device is Illumina HiSeq 2500. A second roughly 6 to 12 cycle PCR used a sample-barcoded 5' primer and a J-beta primer mix. A unique molecular identifier was introduced onto each TCR beta cDNA molecule by a template-switch 5' adaptor carrying 12 random nucleotides. Each sample yielded at least 3 million CDR3-containing paired-end reads. All of the RNA was converted into first-strand cDNA using the Mint cDNA synthesis kit, with a TRBC-specific oligonucleotide serving as the primer. After uracil-DNA glycosylase treatment, a first 18-cycle PCR used universal primers M1SS and BC2_uni_R on all cDNA. In the source study's methods: For normalization, 1 million high-quality reads, each with a distinct molecular identifier, were randomly selected from each sample. Instead of being binned into consensus sequences, reads that shared molecular identifiers were thrown out. CDR3 identification, clonotype clustering and error correction used MiTCR with a Q25 quality threshold and the strictest error-elimination algorithm. A nonparametric unseen species model using Euler transformation provided a lower-bound estimate of total TCR beta diversity. The public sequencing data were trimmed at Q25 with fastp and processed into clonotypes with MiXCR by TCRdb, which kept only in-frame beta chains. Each entry is one CDR3 protein sequence, shown with its most common DNA and genes. The V and J calls follow TCRdb's processing rather than the paper's. This sample holds nearly 800,000 distinct CDR3 sequences; roughly three fifths were observed only once. The biggest ten clones account for about 26% of the sample.

The donors were roughly 38 Caucasian individuals from Russia, aged roughly 6 to 100 years, who were systemically healthy. Each donor gave 8 to 10 milliliters of peripheral blood, collected into EDTA-treated Vacutainer tubes. Ficoll-Paque density-gradient centrifugation was used to isolate PBMCs, with at least 7 million per sample. Total RNA, at least 5 micrograms per sample, was extracted from PBMCs with Trizol reagent. The percentages of naive CD45RAhigh/CD27high T cells were determined by flow cytometry on a PBMC aliquot from every donor. The material sequenced was blood. The clonotype originates from a man between 35 and 55 years old in good health.

The CDR3 amino acid sequence is: CASSEFRRPRRDTQYF. The DNA sequence reads TGCGCCAGCAGTGAGTTCAGACGGCCCCGTCGAGATACGCAGTATTTT. Here the chain combines TRBV10-2 and TRBJ2-3; no D gene can be assigned with confidence. V is reduced by 1 base and J by 5 bases, leaving a spacing of 16 bases between them. The CDR3 spans 16 residues, from the cysteine through the phenylalanine. Only the CDR3 region is kept as DNA, spanning 48 bases read in frame from base 1. Reading the germline V gene gives CDR1 WSHSY and CDR2 SAAADI.